These 24 T cell receptor beta chains were all obtained from the same sample, sequenced in a study of blood T cells in healthy people across ages (dated by TCRdb to 2013 to 2016). Libraries were constructed by 5' RACE. Sequencer: Illumina HiSeq 2500. A second PCR of roughly 7 to 11 cycles was performed with a sample-barcoded 5' primer and a J-beta primer mix. TCRdb reprocessed the public reads (quality trimming at Q25 with fastp, clone calling with MiXCR) and kept in-frame beta chains. For every CDR3 protein sequence, its rows merge into one entry that carries the most common genes and DNA. Across this sample there are about 1,400,000 distinct CDR3 sequences, with almost 60% seen only once. The leading ten clones occupy over 5% of the sample. The sequencing input was blood. Receptors originate from a man aged 18-30 years in good health.

This clonotype was counted at least ten times. This chain uses TRBV6-2 or TRBV6-3 with TRBJ2-3, with D unclear. The V end lost 6 bases, the J end lost 4 bases, and 5 bases lay between the germline ends. The CDR3 contains 11 residues. Germline values: CDR1 MNHEY, CDR2 SVGEGT. For the CDR3, the DNA is TGTGCCAGCAGCTTTCCAGATACGCAGTATTTT. Translated, it gives CASSFPDTQYF.

The CDR3: CASSESGTTDTQYF. The CDR3, as DNA: TGCGCCAGCAGTGAGTCGGGGACCACAGATACGCAGTATTTT. The J gene is TRBJ2-3, the V gene TRBV10-1; the D call may be TRBD1 or TRBD2 (5 bases each). Germline CDR1 and CDR2: WNHNN and SYGVQD (reference sequence). This CDR3 spans 14 amino acids. The ends were cut back, 0 bases at V and 2 bases at J, with 6 bases in the middle.

The rearrangement uses TRBV4-2 and TRBJ2-2, with 8 bases that match TRBD2. The CDR3 is 14 residues long. CDR1 and CDR2 (germline): LGHNA, YNFKEQ. V dropped 9 bases and J dropped 0; count of bases not matched to a gene: 3. The CDR3: CASSGEPNTGELFF. As DNA, the CDR3 is TGTGCCAGTAGCGGGGAGCCGAACACCGGGGAGCTGTTTTTT.

The chain employs TRBV6-1 and TRBJ2-7; no clear D. The J call may be mistaken, given a closer DNA end match to TRBJ2-5. The length of the CDR3 is 14 residues. Germline V CDR1 and CDR2: MNHNS, SASEGT. DNA for the CDR3: TGTGCCAGCAGTGAACTAGGGCTCAAGAAGACCCAGTACTTC. Translating gives CASSELGLKKTQYF.

This clonotype occurred many times. The rearrangement uses TRBV20-1 and TRBJ2-4; 7 bases agree with TRBD1. This CDR3 contains 15 residues. The V segment lost 3 bases and the J segment 4 bases; nucleotides outside the gene matches: 9. Germline V CDR1 and CDR2: DFQATT, SNEGSKA (reference sequence). In DNA, the CDR3 is TGCAGTGCTAGTAAGGGGGCTTCAGAAAAAAACATTCAGTACTTC. This sequence encodes CSASKGASEKNIQYF.

The CDR3 loop is CASSPLPGATNEKLFF. Written as DNA, the CDR3 is TGTGCCAGCAGCCCCCTGCCAGGGGCAACTAATGAAAAACTGTTTTTT. The chain links TRBV7-9 to TRBJ1-4, with D tentatively TRBD1 (6 bases). This CDR3 has 16 amino acids. Germline lookup yields CDR1 SEHNR and CDR2 FQNEAQ (reference sequence). Trimming took off 5 bases at V and 0 bases at J, with 13 bases between the two ends.

V usage is TRBV27 and J usage is TRBJ2-6; 9 bases map to TRBD1. V was pared by 6 bases and J by 2 bases, with 8 bases of the junction left unmatched. The CDR3 is 17 residues long. Per germline, CDR1 MNHEY and CDR2 SMNVEV (reference sequence). The CDR3: CASSPGQGSPGANVLTF. The CDR3 DNA reads as TGTGCCAGCAGCCCGGGACAGGGTTCTCCTGGGGCCAACGTCCTGACTTTC.

The chain has TRBV5-1 and TRBJ2-3, with a possible D match to TRBD1 (6 bases). Germline V gene sequence: CDR1 SGHRS, CDR2 YFSETQ. The CDR3 is 16 residues long. With 5 bases removed from V and 0 bases from J, the gap between germline ends came to 16 bases. The CDR3 spells CASSLEDRPSTDTQYF. DNA for the CDR3: TGCGCCAGCAGTCTCGAGGACAGACCTAGCACAGATACGCAGTATTTT.

This clonotype was seen only once. The chain joins TRBV3-1 to TRBJ2-7, with 10 bases identical to TRBD1. The V segment lost 3 bases and the J segment 1 base; nucleotides outside the gene matches: 6. Germline CDR1 reads LGHDT; CDR2 reads YNNKEL (reference sequence). CDR3 length equals 16 residues. CDR3 region: CASSHLDRGRSYEQYF. In nucleotides, the CDR3 is TGTGCCAGCAGCCATCTTGACAGGGGGCGATCCTACGAGCAGTACTTC.

This sequence joins TRBV4-1 and TRBJ1-2; weak D call: TRBD1 (6 bases). Germline V gives CDR1 MGHRA, CDR2 YSYEKL. V was shortened by 6 bases and J by 5 bases, with 22 bases between the two germline ends. This CDR3 region has 16 residues. The CDR3 reads CASSPNPGDGAYGYTF. CDR3 sequence (DNA): TGCGCCAGCAGTCCAAATCCAGGGGACGGTGCTTATGGCTACACCTTC.

The V call is TRBV7-9, the J call TRBJ2-5; the D gene could be TRBD1 or TRBD2 (5 bases each). CDR1 is SEHNR and CDR2 is FQNEAQ in the germline V gene (reference sequence). CDR3 length: 13 residues. Trimming pared 2 bases from V and 5 bases from J, leaving 9 bases between. The CDR3 loop reads CASSLTEGETQYF. The CDR3 region has the DNA TGTGCCAGCAGCTTAACTGAGGGGGAGACCCAGTACTTC.

The rearrangement links TRBV14 to TRBJ1-2; a weak D match, TRBD1 (5 bases). This CDR3 spans 15 amino acids. Germline V lookup: CDR1 SGHDN, CDR2 FVKESK. V was clipped by 4 bases and J by 4 bases, with 16 bases between them. CDR3: CASSLTGQPFYGYTF. The CDR3 DNA sequence: TGTGCCAGCAGCCTCACTGGACAACCCTTCTATGGCTACACCTTC.

Regarding this clonotype: One end of the junction is discordant with germline, which a read error may explain. V is TRBV7-7 and J is TRBJ1-1, with D perhaps matching TRBD1 (5 bases). The CDR3 length is 13 residues. Germline V gives CDR1 SSHAT, CDR2 FNYEAQ (reference sequence). CDR3 residues: CASSQTLGAEAFF. The CDR3 DNA reads TGTGCTAGCAGCCAAACATTGGGGGCTGAAGCTTTCTTT.

The rearrangement links TRBV10-1 to TRBJ2-1, with a tentative D call TRBD2 (6 bases). The V gene's germline CDR1 is WNHNN and CDR2 SYGVQD (reference sequence). The CDR3 consists of 16 residues. V shed 4 bases and J shed 4 bases, with 17 bases lying between them. CDR3 protein: CASSASVGGPYNEQFF. The CDR3 DNA is TGCGCCAGCAGTGCCTCCGTCGGGGGACCTTACAATGAGCAGTTCTTC.

Ten or more counts support this clonotype. V and J are TRBV29-1 and TRBJ2-7; D possibly corresponds to TRBD2 (5 bases). This CDR3 spans 13 amino acids. The V gene's germline CDR1 is SQVTM and CDR2 ANQGSEA. The V end was cut by 4 bases, the J end by 7 bases, with 17 bases between. CDR3 protein: CSVGRASSEEQYF. CDR3 DNA sequence: TGCAGCGTTGGGCGAGCGAGTAGCGAGGAGCAGTACTTC.

The chain links TRBV20-1 to TRBJ2-7; D possibly corresponds to TRBD2 (6 bases). The CDR3 length is 12 residues. V lost 6 bases and J lost 7, with 16 bases in between. CDR1 and CDR2 from the germline V gene are DFQATT and SNEGSKA (reference sequence). DNA of the CDR3: TGCAGTGCAAGGACTGGACTACGTGAGCAGTACTTC. It encodes CSARTGLREQYF.

This clonotype was seen a handful of times. This chain links TRBV29-1 with TRBJ2-3; D is perhaps TRBD2 (6 bases). V was clipped by 7 bases and J by 2 bases, with 19 bases between them. The length of the CDR3 is 15 residues. Germline assignment: CDR1 SQVTM and CDR2 ANQGSEA. The CDR3 DNA reads TGCAGCGCCCACGGCCGAGGAGGGGTCACAGATACGCAGTATTTT. Translating it yields CSAHGRGGVTDTQYF.

The chain joins TRBV2 to TRBJ2-7, with D maybe TRBD2 (5 bases). V lost 3 bases and J lost 0, with 9 bases in between. The CDR3 loop spans 14 amino acids. CDR1 is SNHLY, CDR2 FYNNEI, per germline. Here the CDR3 reads CASSDDGNSYEQYF. The CDR3 bases are TGTGCCAGCAGTGATGACGGGAACTCCTACGAGCAGTACTTC.

This chain connects TRBV28 to TRBJ2-2; D not resolved. The CDR3 totals 15 residues. V shed 5 bases and J shed 3 bases, with 13 bases lying between them. From germline, CDR1 is MDHEN and CDR2 SYDVKM. The CDR3: CASSPISGYTGELFF. As DNA, the CDR3 is TGTGCCAGCAGTCCAATTTCAGGCTACACCGGGGAGCTGTTTTTT.

This chain connects TRBV29-1 to TRBJ2-3, with 9 nucleotides matching TRBD1. Germline CDR1 SQVTM, CDR2 ANQGSEA. The CDR3 length is 13 residues. V trimming: 7 bases; J trimming: 2 bases; junction bases outside the gene matches: 4. The CDR3 reads CSGRQGVTDTQYF. CDR3 sequence (DNA): TGCAGCGGACGACAGGGGGTCACAGATACGCAGTATTTT.

Here the CDR3 DNA reads TGCAGCGTACTGGGGGGCGTGGGTCAAGAGACCCAGTACTTC. Protein: CSVLGGVGQETQYF. The rearrangement uses TRBV29-1 and TRBJ2-5; D is possibly TRBD1 or TRBD2 (6 bases each). The germline V gene has CDR1 SQVTM and CDR2 ANQGSEA. CDR3 length: 14 amino acids. The V and J ends lost 6 bases and 2 bases respectively, with 16 bases between them. The full variable domain, with the rest looked up from reference TRBV29-1 and TRBJ2-5, is SAVISQKPSRDICQRGTSLTIQCQVDSQVTMMFWYRQQPGQSLTLIATANQGSEATYESGFVIDKFPISRPNLTFSTLTVSNMSPEDSSIYLCSVLGGVGQETQYFGPGTRLLVL.

This chain connects TRBV29-1 to TRBJ1-1; 9 nucleotides align to TRBD1. V trimming: 7 bases; J trimming: 3 bases; junction bases outside the gene matches: 9. Germline V gene lookup returns CDR1 SQVTM and CDR2 ANQGSEA. The CDR3 loop spans 14 amino acids. The CDR3 bases are TGCAGCGCTGAGAGCGGGACAGGGTACACTGAAGCTTTCTTT. Protein product: CSAESGTGYTEAFF.

The rearrangement uses TRBV25-1 and TRBJ2-1; D not resolved. The CDR3 totals 12 residues. V was trimmed by 7 bases and J by 8 bases, leaving 12 bases between them. The germline V gene encodes CDR1 MGHDK and CDR2 SYGVNS. The CDR3 coding sequence is TGTGCCAGCAACTCGGCCGGTTATGAGCAGTTCTTC. Translating gives CASNSAGYEQFF.

V usage is TRBV6-2 or TRBV6-3 and J usage is TRBJ1-4; D may be TRBD1 (6 bases). This CDR3 is built from 17 residues. Trimming took off 0 bases at V and 0 bases at J, with 11 bases between the two ends. Germline V gene lookup returns CDR1 MNHEY and CDR2 SVGEGT. CDR3 loop: CASSYSSGDTTNEKLFF. The CDR3 coding sequence is TGTGCCAGCAGTTACTCGTCAGGGGATACAACTAATGAAAAACTGTTTTTT.